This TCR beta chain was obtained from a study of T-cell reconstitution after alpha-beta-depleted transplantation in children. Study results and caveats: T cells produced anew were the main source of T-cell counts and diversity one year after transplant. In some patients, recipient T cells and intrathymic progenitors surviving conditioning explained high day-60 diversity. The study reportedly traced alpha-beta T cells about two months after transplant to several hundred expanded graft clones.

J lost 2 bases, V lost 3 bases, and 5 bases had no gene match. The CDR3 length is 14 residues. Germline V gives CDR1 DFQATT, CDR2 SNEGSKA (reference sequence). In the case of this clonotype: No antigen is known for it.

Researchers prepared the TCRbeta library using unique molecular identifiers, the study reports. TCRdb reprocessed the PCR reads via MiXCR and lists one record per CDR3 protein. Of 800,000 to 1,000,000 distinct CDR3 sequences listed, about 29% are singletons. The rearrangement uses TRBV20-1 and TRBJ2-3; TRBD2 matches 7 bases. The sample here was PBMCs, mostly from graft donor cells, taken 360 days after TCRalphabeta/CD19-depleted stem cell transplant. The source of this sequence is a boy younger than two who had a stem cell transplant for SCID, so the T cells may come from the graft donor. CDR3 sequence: CSASPGLTTDTQYF. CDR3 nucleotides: TGCAGTGCTAGCCCGGGACTAACCACAGATACGCAGTATTTT.